This entry concerns a single T cell receptor beta chain. Its antigen is undetermined. This entry comes from a study of T cell responses to AZD1222 COVID-19 vaccine. Study findings and constraints: Spike-specific TCR breadth and depth went up after people got two AZD1222 doses.

The V gene's germline CDR1 is LNHDA and CDR2 SQIVND (reference sequence). The V end lost 3 bases, the J end lost 5 bases, and 13 bases lay between the germline ends. There are 14 residues in the CDR3. Sequencing was performed with immunoSEQ multiplex PCR; in TCRdb, only in-frame clones are kept and a portion is missing. The profile shows 150,000 to 200,000 clones, 85% to 95% of them singletons. Sequenced here: peripheral blood, sampled on day 0 of AZD1222 vaccination. The receptor was isolated from an adult in good health. The rearrangement joins TRBV19 to TRBJ1-2, with D tentatively TRBD1 (5 bases). CDR3 coding DNA: TGTGCCAGTAGTATCAGGGCAGGAGAATATGGCTACACCTTC. This translates into CASSIRAGEYGYTF.